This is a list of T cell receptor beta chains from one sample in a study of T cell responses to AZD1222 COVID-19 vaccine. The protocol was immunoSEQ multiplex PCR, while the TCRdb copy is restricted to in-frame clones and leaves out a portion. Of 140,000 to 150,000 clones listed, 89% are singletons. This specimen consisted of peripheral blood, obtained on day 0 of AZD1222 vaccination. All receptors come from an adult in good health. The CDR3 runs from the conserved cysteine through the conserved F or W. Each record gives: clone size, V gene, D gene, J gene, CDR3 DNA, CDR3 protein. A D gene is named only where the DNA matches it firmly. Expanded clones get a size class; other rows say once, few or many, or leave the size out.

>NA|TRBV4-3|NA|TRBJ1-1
TGCGCCAGCAGCCAAGATCTGGGAACTGGGACTGAAGCTTTCTTT
CASSQDLGTGTEAFF
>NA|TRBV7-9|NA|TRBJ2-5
TGTGCCAGCAACAAACGGGACTTCAGTGAGGGCCAGTACTTC
CASNKRDFSEGQYF
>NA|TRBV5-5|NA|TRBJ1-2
TGTGCCAGCAGCCTACTACAGGGTGAAGGCTATGGCTACACCTTC
CASSLLQGEGYGYTF
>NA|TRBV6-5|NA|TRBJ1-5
TGTGCCAGCAGGCAACAGGGAAATCAGCCCCAGCATTTT
CASRQQGNQPQHF
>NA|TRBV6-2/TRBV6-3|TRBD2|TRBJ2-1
TGTGCCAGCAGCTCCAGGGTTAGCGGGGTACGAAATTACAATGAGCAGTTCTTC
CASSSRVSGVRNYNEQFF
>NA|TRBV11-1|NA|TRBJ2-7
TGTGCCAGCAGCTCGCAGGGATACGAGCAGTACTTC
CASSSQGYEQYF
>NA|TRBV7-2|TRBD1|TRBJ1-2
TGTGCCAGCAGCTGGAGGGACAGGGACTATGGCTACACCTTC
CASSWRDRDYGYTF
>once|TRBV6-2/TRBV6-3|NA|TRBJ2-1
TGTGCCAGCAGTTACGGCCATAACTCCTACAATGAGCAGTTCTTC
CASSYGHNSYNEQFF
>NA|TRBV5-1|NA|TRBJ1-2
TGCGCCAGCAGCTTAGACGGCCCCTATGGCTACACCTTC
CASSLDGPYGYTF
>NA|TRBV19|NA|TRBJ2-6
TGTGCCAGTAGTATTTGGGCCACTGGGGCCAACGTCCTGACTTTC
CASSIWATGANVLTF
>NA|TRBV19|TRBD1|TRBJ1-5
TGTGCCAGTAGTGCGACAGGGGGCCATCAGCCCCAGCATTTT
CASSATGGHQPQHF
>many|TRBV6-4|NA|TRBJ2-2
TGTGCCAGCAAGGGGGGCAGGGACACCGGGGAGCTGTTTTTT
CASKGGRDTGELFF
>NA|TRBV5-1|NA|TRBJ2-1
TGCGCCAGCAGCCCCGTTCCTAGCGATCTCTACAATGAGCAGTTCTTC
CASSPVPSDLYNEQFF
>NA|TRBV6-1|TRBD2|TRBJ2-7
TGTGCCAGCAGTGAAAGGTGGACTAGCGGGAGTTACGAGCAGTACTTC
CASSERWTSGSYEQYF
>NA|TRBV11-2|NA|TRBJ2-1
TGTGCCAGCAGGTCAATTCAGCGGGCAAATGAGCAGTTCTTC
CASRSIQRANEQFF
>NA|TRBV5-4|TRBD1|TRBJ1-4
TGTGCCAGCAGCGGCAGGGGGGGGAAAAAACTGTTTTTT
CASSGRGGKKLFF
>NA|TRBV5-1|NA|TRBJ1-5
TGCGCCAGCAGCTTGGCCGGGGGGGCTAGCAATCAGCCCCAGCATTTT
CASSLAGGASNQPQHF
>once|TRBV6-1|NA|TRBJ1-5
TGTGCCAGCAGTGAAAAATTGCCAGGTAGCAATCAGCCCCAGCATTTT
CASSEKLPGSNQPQHF
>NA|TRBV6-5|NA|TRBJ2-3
TGTGCCAGCAGTTTCAAGGCAGATACGCAGTATTTT
CASSFKADTQYF
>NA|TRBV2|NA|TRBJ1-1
TGTGCCAGCAGTGGGTCGAGTAACCGGAACACTGAAGCTTTCTTT
CASSGSSNRNTEAFF
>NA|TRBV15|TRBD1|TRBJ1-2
TGTGCCACCAGCAGAGTAGACAGGGGAGGCGATGGCTACACCTTC
CATSRVDRGGDGYTF
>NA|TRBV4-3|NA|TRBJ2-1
TGCGCCAGCAGCCAAATCAGTGGGAATGAGCAGTTCTTC
CASSQISGNEQFF
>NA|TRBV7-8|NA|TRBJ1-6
TGTGCCAGCAGCTTGAGGACCGGGGGGAATTTCCCCCTCCACTTT
CASSLRTGGNFPLHF
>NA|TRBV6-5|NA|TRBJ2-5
TGTGCCAGCAGTCGCGGACGCTCGGGAGAGACCCAGTACTTC
CASSRGRSGETQYF
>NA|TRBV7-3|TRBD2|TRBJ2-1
TGTGCCAGCAGCTTAAATAGCGGGGGGAATGAGCAGTTCTTC
CASSLNSGGNEQFF
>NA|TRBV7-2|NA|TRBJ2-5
TGTGCCAGCAGCGCCGCCGGGATATCCATTCAAGAGACCCAGTACTTC
CASSAAGISIQETQYF
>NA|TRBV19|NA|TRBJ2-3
TGTGCCAGTAGTATAGGGGCTTTGGGAGATACGCAGTATTTT
CASSIGALGDTQYF
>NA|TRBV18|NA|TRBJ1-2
TGTGCCAGCTCACCGATTCCCAGGGGAACTAACTATGGCTACACCTTC
CASSPIPRGTNYGYTF
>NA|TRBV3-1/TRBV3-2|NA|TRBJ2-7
TGTGCCAGCAGCCAAGAAAGCGGTAACGAGCAGTACTTC
CASSQESGNEQYF
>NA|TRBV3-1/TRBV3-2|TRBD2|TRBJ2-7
TGTGCCAGCAGCCCCCGACTAGCGGGACCCTACGAGCAGTACTTC
CASSPRLAGPYEQYF
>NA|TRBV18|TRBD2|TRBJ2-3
TGTGCCAGCTCACCCCCTAGCGGGTGGGGAGATACGCAGTATTTT
CASSPPSGWGDTQYF
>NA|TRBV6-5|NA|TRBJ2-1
TGTGCCAGCAGAGCAAGAGGGACTCCCGAGCAGTTCTTC
CASRARGTPEQFF
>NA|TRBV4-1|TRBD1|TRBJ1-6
TGCGCCAGCAGCCAAGTCGGGGGGGACAGGGGATTAATGGATTCACCCCTCCACTTT
CASSQVGGDRGLMDSPLHF
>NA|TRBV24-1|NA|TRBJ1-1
TGTGCCACCAGTGTATGGTGGGGCCGCACTGAAGCTTTCTTT
CATSVWWGRTEAFF
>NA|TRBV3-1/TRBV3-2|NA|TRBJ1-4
TGTGCCAGCAGCCAAGAAGTACGCGAAAAACTGTTTTTT
CASSQEVREKLFF
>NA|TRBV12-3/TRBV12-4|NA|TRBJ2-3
TGTGCCAGCAGTTTGAGCACAGATACGCAGTATTTT
CASSLSTDTQYF
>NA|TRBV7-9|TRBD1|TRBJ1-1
TGTGCCAGCAGCCTCCCGGAGGGCAGGGGGTCGGGAACTGAAGCTTTCTTT
CASSLPEGRGSGTEAFF